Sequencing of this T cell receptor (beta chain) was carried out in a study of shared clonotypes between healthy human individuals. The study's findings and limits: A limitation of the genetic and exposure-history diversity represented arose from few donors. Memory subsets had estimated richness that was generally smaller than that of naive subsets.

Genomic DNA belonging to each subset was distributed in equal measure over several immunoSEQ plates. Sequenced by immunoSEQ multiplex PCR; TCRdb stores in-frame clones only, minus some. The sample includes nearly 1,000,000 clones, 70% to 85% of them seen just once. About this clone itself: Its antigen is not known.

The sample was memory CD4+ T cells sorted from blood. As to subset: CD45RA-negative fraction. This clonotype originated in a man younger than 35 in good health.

In DNA form, the CDR3 reads TGTGCCAGCAGTTACTCCGGCAGGGGATGGGGCTACACCTTC. Residues: CASSYSGRGWGYTF. The chain has TRBV6-5 and TRBJ1-2; D is possibly TRBD1 (6 bases). CDR1 is MNHEY, CDR2 SVGAGI, per germline. V was pared by 0 bases and J by 8 bases, with 13 bases between. This CDR3 comprises 14 residues.